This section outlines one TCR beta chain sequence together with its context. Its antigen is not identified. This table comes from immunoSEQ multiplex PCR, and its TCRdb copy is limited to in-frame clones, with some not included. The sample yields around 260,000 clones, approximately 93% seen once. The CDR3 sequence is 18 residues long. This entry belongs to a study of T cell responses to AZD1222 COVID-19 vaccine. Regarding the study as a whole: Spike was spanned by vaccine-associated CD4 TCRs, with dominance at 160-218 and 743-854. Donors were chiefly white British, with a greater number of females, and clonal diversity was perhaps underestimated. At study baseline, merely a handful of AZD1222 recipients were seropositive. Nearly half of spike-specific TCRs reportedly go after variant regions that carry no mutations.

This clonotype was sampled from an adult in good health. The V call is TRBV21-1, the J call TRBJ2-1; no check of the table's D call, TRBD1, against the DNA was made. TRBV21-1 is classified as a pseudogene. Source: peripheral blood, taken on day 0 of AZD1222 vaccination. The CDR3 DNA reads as TGTGCCAGCAGCAAGGCCACTCCATCCCAGGGGGGCTACAATGAGCAGTTCTTC. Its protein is CASSKATPSQGGYNEQFF.